These 4 T cell receptor beta chains were all obtained from the same sample, sequenced in a study of T cell repertoires in cytomegalovirus infection. TCRdb used MiXCR to reprocess the reads, holding one entry per CDR3 protein. The sample holds hundreds of thousands of distinct CDR3 sequences, 24% seen once. The sample was CD8+ T cells from PBMCs. The source is a human donor in good health (CMV status not recorded). Some clones in this sample may be carry-over from other donors' samples.

The CDR3, as DNA: TGTGCCAGCAGCGTAGACCCCTTAGGCAATGGCTACACCTTC. Residues: CASSVDPLGNGYTF. J is TRBJ1-2 and V is TRBV9, with D uncertain. CDR3 size: 14 residues. The germline V and J ends were trimmed by 0 bases and 6 bases, with 12 bases remaining between them. Germline V gene sequence: CDR1 SGDLS, CDR2 YYNGEE.

This chain uses TRBV19 with TRBJ1-2; D perhaps matches TRBD1 (6 bases). Germline assignment: CDR1 LNHDA and CDR2 SQIVND (reference sequence). Trimming removed 7 bases from V and 1 base from J, with 10 bases in between. The CDR3 runs to 13 residues. The CDR3 bases are TGTGCCAGTAAAGGGGGAGATAACTATGGCTACACCTTC. Its protein is CASKGGDNYGYTF.

There are many counts of this clonotype. The chain is built from TRBV7-8 and TRBJ1-4; 7 nucleotides agree with TRBD1. This CDR3 has 16 amino acids. Germline CDR1 SGHVS, CDR2 FQNEAQ. Trimming at V came to 0 bases and at J to 3 bases, leaving 4 bases not matched to a gene. In DNA, the CDR3 is TGTGCCAGCAGCTTAGCCCCAGGGGGAGCTAATGAAAAACTGTTTTTT. Translation gives CASSLAPGGANEKLFF.

A few counts support this clonotype. The chain is built from TRBV5-5 and TRBJ2-4; 7 bases are a match to TRBD1. The CDR3 consists of 14 residues. Germline V gene data show CDR1 as SGHKS and CDR2 as YYEKEE (reference sequence). Losses at the gene ends were 2 bases for V and 7 bases for J; bases not matched to a gene: 6. CDR3 DNA sequence: TGTGCCAGCAGCTTTTTGACAGGGTTGAACATTCAGTACTTC. Amino acid sequence: CASSFLTGLNIQYF. The full variable domain, rest sourced from reference TRBV5-5 and TRBJ2-4, is DAGVTQSPTHLIKTRGQQVTLRCSPISGHKSVSWYQQVLGQGPQFIFQYYEKEERGRGNFPDRFSARQFPNYSSELNVNALLLGDSALYLCASSFLTGLNIQYFGAGTRLSVL.